These 5 T cell receptor beta chains share one sample of origin, sequenced in a study of control samples from healthy donors and cancer patients. The data were produced by immunoSEQ multiplex PCR, yet TCRdb's version contains in-frame clones alone and is incomplete. This sample has about 120,000 clones, with around 87% found just once. The sequenced sample was blood. These receptors were obtained from a man between 40 and 49 years old in good health.

This clone was detected only once. This CDR3 reads CASKVISGNTIYF. The CDR3 DNA reads as TGTGCCAGTAAAGTGATCTCTGGAAACACCATATATTTT. The chain uses TRBV19 and TRBJ1-3, with D hard to call. The ends were cut back, 7 bases at V and 0 bases at J, with 7 bases in the middle. Germline V CDR1 and CDR2: LNHDA, SQIVND (reference sequence). The CDR3 has 13 amino acids.

The chain is built from TRBV24-1 and TRBJ2-3; 10 bases agree with TRBD2. CDR1 is KGHDR, CDR2 SFDVKD, per germline. With V trimmed by 4 bases and J by 4 bases, 10 bases remained unmatched. The CDR3 totals 17 residues. DNA for the CDR3: TGTGCCACCAGTGAACCCCGCCGAGCGGGGGGGGCAGATACGCAGTATTTT. Its protein product is CATSEPRRAGGADTQYF.

A word on this clone: One end of the junction does not line up with germline, which may come from a read error. The V gene is TRBV24-1, the J gene TRBJ2-2, with D hard to call. Germline CDR1 and CDR2: KGHDR and SFDVKD. The CDR3 covers 11 residues. CDR3 sequence (DNA): TGTGCCACCAGGGATTCCGGGGAGCTGTTTTTT. It yields the protein CATRDSGELFF.

The chain employs TRBV18 and TRBJ1-2; TRBD1 matches 10 bases. CDR3 length: 15 amino acids. Trimming at V came to 2 bases and at J to 6 bases, leaving 6 bases not matched to a gene. The germline V gene has CDR1 KGHSH and CDR2 LQKENI. The CDR3 sequence is CASSPAGTGVNGYTF. The CDR3 DNA reads TGTGCCAGCTCACCAGCCGGGACAGGGGTAAATGGCTACACCTTC.

J is TRBJ2-2 and V is TRBV6-4; tentatively, D is TRBD2 (5 bases). The CDR3 contains 14 residues. CDR1 MRHNA and CDR2 SNTAGT come from the germline V gene. Trimming pared 5 bases from V and 3 bases from J, leaving 10 bases between. The CDR3 sequence is CASSSSDDTGELFF. The CDR3 coding sequence is TGTGCCAGCAGTAGTAGCGATGACACCGGGGAGCTGTTTTTT.